The 24 T cell receptor beta chains below were found in one sample sequenced in a study of human CD8 memory T cell subsets. Production of TCR beta libraries used UMI-labeled 5' RACE as the method. TCRdb re-called the 5' RACE reads; one entry per CDR3 protein, DNA not given. This table lists under 6,000 distinct CDR3 sequences. Sequences were obtained from CD8+ T cells from PBMCs. These receptors all come from a human donor in good health.

This clonotype is labeled medium-sized based on frequency. The chain is built from TRBV3-1 and TRBJ1-5; TCRdb names TRBD1, which stays unverified in the absence of DNA. Germline assignment: CDR1 LGHDT and CDR2 YNNKEL (reference sequence). CDR3 length: 16 residues. The CDR3 region is CASSQEEGAVSQPQHF.

The chain combines TRBV5-1 with TRBJ1-2; TCRdb returns TRBD1, unconfirmable since there is no DNA. The germline CDR1 and CDR2 sequences are SGHRS and YFSETQ. The CDR3 loop spans 16 amino acids. CDR3 region: CASSPGQGAVNYGYTF.

The chain carries TRBV5-6 and TRBJ2-3. Germline-derived CDR1 and CDR2 are SGHDT and YYEEEE. This CDR3 is built from 15 residues. CDR3 sequence reads: CASSFGTISTDTQYF. The complete variable domain, with remaining parts taken from reference TRBV5-6 and TRBJ2-3, reads DAGVTQSPTHLIKTRGQQVTLRCSPKSGHDTVSWYQQALGQGPQFIFQYYEEEERQRGNFPDRFSGHQFPNYSSELNVNALLLGDSALYLCASSFGTISTDTQYFGPGTRLTVL.

The chain joins TRBV5-6 to TRBJ2-1. The CDR3 is made up of 14 amino acids. Germline V gene sequence: CDR1 SGHDT, CDR2 YYEEEE. The CDR3 sequence: CASSLSSFYNEQFF.

The gene calls are TRBV27 and TRBJ1-5; TCRdb's assignment of TRBD1 cannot be checked, as there is no DNA. The CDR3 is 14 amino acids. The germline CDR1 and CDR2 sequences are MNHEY and SMNVEV (reference sequence). CDR3 loop: CASRGTGGGQPQHF.

The CDR3 region is CASSAHGTGKGYEQYF. The chain links TRBV28 to TRBJ2-7; lacking DNA, the TRBD1 call made by TCRdb goes unchecked. The CDR3 runs 16 residues. Germline values: CDR1 MDHEN, CDR2 SYDVKM.

This chain uses TRBV28 with TRBJ1-4; the D call from TCRdb, TRBD1, cannot be confirmed without DNA. Germline V gene lookup returns CDR1 MDHEN and CDR2 SYDVKM. This CDR3 comprises 16 residues. CDR3 in amino acids: CASSFVLGEENEKLFF.

CDR3 region: CASSPTPGTGELFF. The chain couples TRBV7-9 to TRBJ2-2; without DNA, the TCRdb call of TRBD1 cannot be checked. This CDR3 spans 14 amino acids. Germline-derived CDR1 and CDR2 are SEHNR and FQNEAQ (reference sequence).

This rearrangement joins TRBV29-1 to TRBJ1-1; there is no DNA to check the TCRdb D call of TRBD1. CDR3 length equals 14 residues. CDR1 is SQVTM and CDR2 is ANQGSEA in the germline V gene. CDR3 region: CSVRGGPTNTEAFF.

V usage is TRBV6-1 and J usage is TRBJ2-5; absent DNA, TCRdb's TRBD2 call cannot be checked. Germline CDR1 and CDR2: MNHNS and SASEGT. This CDR3 is built from 15 residues. The CDR3 here is CASSVASGAQETQYF.

This clonotype is identified as medium-sized from frequency. The V call is TRBV6-4, the J call TRBJ2-3. This CDR3 spans 14 amino acids. Germline V gene sequence: CDR1 MRHNA, CDR2 SNTAGT. The CDR3 reads CASSEKGSTDTQYF.

The chain is built from TRBV6-1 and TRBJ1-4; TCRdb outputs TRBD1, but without DNA this stays unchecked. Germline V gives CDR1 MNHNS, CDR2 SASEGT. The CDR3 runs 14 residues. Here the CDR3 reads CASRQGPTNEKLFF.

The chain employs TRBV6-4 and TRBJ2-3; TCRdb's D gene call, TRBD2, goes unchecked for lack of DNA. Germline CDR1 MRHNA, CDR2 SNTAGT. There are 16 residues in the CDR3. CDR3 in amino acids: CASSDLAGASTDTQYF.

CDR3 sequence: CASSSTENTEAFF. V gene TRBV6-2 or TRBV6-3 combines with J gene TRBJ1-1; TCRdb outputs TRBD1, but without DNA this stays unchecked. The CDR3 contains 13 residues. The V gene's germline CDR1 is MNHEY and CDR2 SVGEGT.

The chain has TRBV11-2 and TRBJ1-1. This CDR3 has 15 residues. Germline loops: CDR1 SGHAT, CDR2 FQNNGV. The CDR3 sequence: CASSLVGGRLPEAFF.

Its frequency marks this clonotype as medium-sized. CDR3 residues: CATSTGGRDTGELFF. The gene calls are TRBV24-1 and TRBJ2-2; as DNA is missing, the TRBD1 call by TCRdb cannot be tested. In germline, CDR1 is KGHDR, CDR2 SFDVKD. The CDR3 totals 15 residues.

V and J are TRBV6-4 and TRBJ2-1. Per the germline V gene, CDR1 is MRHNA and CDR2 is SNTAGT. The CDR3 is made up of 15 amino acids. CDR3 in amino acids: CASSDGQSSYNEQFF.

The gene calls are TRBV29-1 and TRBJ2-5; checking the TCRdb D call of TRBD1 is not possible without DNA. CDR3 length: 12 amino acids. Germline CDR1 is SQVTM and CDR2 is ANQGSEA. Here the CDR3 reads CSVPAGGNVQYF.

The rearrangement joins TRBV3-1 to TRBJ2-1; TCRdb indicates TRBD2, and absent DNA this call remains unverified. The CDR3 is made up of 15 amino acids. Per the germline V gene, CDR1 is LGHDT and CDR2 is YNNKEL (reference sequence). CDR3 loop: CASSQGHLSYNEQFF.

This clonotype is identified as large from frequency. This chain joins TRBV29-1 and TRBJ2-1. Germline V gene data show CDR1 as SQVTM and CDR2 as ANQGSEA. The CDR3 consists of 14 residues. Here the CDR3 reads CSVDLGSSYNEQFF.

This clonotype is labeled medium-sized based on frequency. V usage is TRBV6-1 and J usage is TRBJ2-1; TCRdb's assignment of TRBD2 cannot be checked, as there is no DNA. CDR3 length equals 14 residues. Germline V lookup: CDR1 MNHNS, CDR2 SASEGT. CDR3 in amino acids: CASKASGASNEQFF.

The chain recombines TRBV12-3 or TRBV12-4 with TRBJ2-3; TCRdb returns TRBD1, unconfirmable since there is no DNA. CDR3 length: 17 amino acids. The CDR3 reads CASSFVQGGHYTDTQYF.

The V and J genes are TRBV7-9 and TRBJ2-7. The length of the CDR3 is 13 residues. CDR1 is SEHNR and CDR2 is FQNEAQ in the germline V gene (reference sequence). The chain's CDR3 is CASSLTGDYEQYF.

The chain links TRBV20-1 to TRBJ1-1. The CDR3 extends over 14 amino acids. Germline CDR1 DFQATT, CDR2 SNEGSKA (reference sequence). CDR3 residues: CSAREAGMDTEAFF.